Listed below are T cell receptor beta chains from one sample, sequenced in a study of blood T cell repertoires in COVID-19. Generated by immunoSEQ multiplex PCR, the TCRdb table keeps only in-frame clones and is missing some. The sample contains about 150,000 clones, 84% of which appear only once. Sequencing input: PBMCs or T cells enriched from blood (not recorded which). Receptor source: a woman between 50 and 59 years old who had been exposed to COVID-19. CDR3s include the opening cysteine and the closing phenylalanine or tryptophan. D genes are given only for firm matches. Part of the rows lack a size; the others show once, few, many or a class for expanded clones.

V gene,J gene,D gene,clone size,CDR3 protein,CDR3 DNA
TRBV4-2,TRBJ1-3,.,.,CASSQAVVSSRVSGNTIYF,TGTGCCAGCAGCCAAGCTGTCGTCTCGAGCAGGGTGTCTGGAAACACCATATATTTT
TRBV10-2,TRBJ2-1,TRBD2,.,CASSARLAGGGHYNEQFF,TGCGCCAGCAGTGCAAGACTAGCGGGAGGGGGTCACTACAATGAGCAGTTCTTC
TRBV6-5,TRBJ2-3,TRBD2,.,CASSPGLGTDTQYF,TGTGCCAGCAGCCCGGGACTAGGCACAGATACGCAGTATTTT
TRBV3-1/TRBV3-2,TRBJ1-1,TRBD1,.,CASSLQGGTEAFF,TGTGCCAGCAGCCTACAGGGGGGCACTGAAGCTTTCTTT
TRBV9,TRBJ2-3,TRBD1,.,CASSVLGQGLGTDTQYF,TGTGCCAGCAGCGTCCTGGGACAGGGACTCGGTACAGATACGCAGTATTTT
TRBV5-1,TRBJ2-2,.,.,CASSLVRVHTGELFF,TGCGCCAGCAGCTTGGTCAGGGTTCACACCGGGGAGCTGTTTTTT
TRBV9,TRBJ2-1,TRBD1,.,CASNRDRGGTEQFF,TGTGCCAGCAACCGGGACAGGGGTGGCACTGAGCAGTTCTTC
TRBV24-1,TRBJ1-1,TRBD1,.,CATSDPTGEAFF,TGTGCCACCAGTGATCCCACAGGGGAGGCTTTCTTT
TRBV18,TRBJ1-3,.,.,CASSPVAKGHGNTIYF,TGTGCCAGCTCACCGGTTGCGAAGGGACACGGAAACACCATATATTTT
TRBV6-4,TRBJ1-4,TRBD1,.,CASSKDRSEKLFF,TGTGCCAGCAGTAAGGACAGGAGTGAAAAACTGTTTTTT
TRBV11-2,TRBJ1-1,.,.,CASSTKGGTEAFF,TGTGCCAGCAGCACCAAAGGGGGCACTGAAGCTTTCTTT
TRBV7-9,TRBJ2-5,.,.,CASKLGRMVETQYF,TGTGCCAGCAAGCTGGGGAGAATGGTTGAGACCCAGTACTTC
TRBV6-2/TRBV6-3,TRBJ1-2,.,.,CASSSRGIVGGYTF,TGTGCCAGCAGTTCCCGCGGGATAGTTGGGGGCTACACCTTC
TRBV15,TRBJ1-5,.,.,CATSREPSVVNQPQHF,TGTGCCACCAGCAGAGAGCCCTCGGTGGTAAATCAGCCCCAGCATTTT
TRBV29-1,TRBJ2-1,TRBD2,once,CSVEGLAGGLNEQFF,TGCAGCGTTGAGGGACTAGCGGGAGGGCTTAATGAGCAGTTCTTC
TRBV10-3,TRBJ2-7,TRBD1,.,CAISESGQGLYEQYF,TGTGCCATCAGTGAGTCGGGACAGGGCCTCTACGAGCAGTACTTC
TRBV19,TRBJ1-1,TRBD1,.,CASRSGTGAVNTEAFF,TGTGCCAGTAGGTCCGGGACAGGGGCTGTTAACACTGAAGCTTTCTTT
TRBV5-8,TRBJ2-3,TRBD1,.,CASSPGQGPDTQYF,TGTGCCAGCAGCCCGGGACAGGGTCCAGATACGCAGTATTTT
TRBV7-2,TRBJ1-3,.,.,CASSLAWGRSGNTIYF,TGTGCCAGCAGCTTAGCGTGGGGCCGCTCTGGAAACACCATATATTTT
TRBV6-5,TRBJ2-7,.,.,CASSYLFQGRGDEQYF,TGTGCCAGCAGTTACCTCTTCCAGGGCAGGGGCGACGAGCAGTACTTC
TRBV5-1,TRBJ2-1,.,.,CASSFLRNNEQFF,TGCGCCAGCAGCTTCTTGCGGAACAATGAGCAGTTCTTC
TRBV29-1,TRBJ1-2,TRBD1,.,CSVEGGTGTGQNYGYTF,TGCAGCGTTGAGGGGGGAACCGGGACAGGGCAGAACTATGGCTACACCTTC
TRBV7-9,TRBJ1-3,.,.,CASSFPGNTIYF,TGTGCCAGCAGCTTCCCGGGAAACACCATATATTTT
TRBV19,TRBJ1-2,TRBD1,.,CASFTTGQERYGYTF,TGTGCCAGTTTTACGACGGGACAGGAGAGGTATGGCTACACCTTC
TRBV27,TRBJ2-7,TRBD1,.,CASRTGGYEQYF,TGTGCCAGCAGGACAGGGGGTTACGAGCAGTACTTC
TRBV12-5,TRBJ1-4,.,.,CASGLGTVSNEKLFF,TGTGCTAGTGGTTTGGGGACAGTATCTAATGAAAAACTGTTTTTT
TRBV4-3,TRBJ2-1,TRBD2,few,CASSQGLLAGEQFF,TGCGCCAGCAGCCAAGGATTGCTAGCGGGGGAGCAGTTCTTC
TRBV27,TRBJ2-1,.,.,CASSGALDEQFF,TGTGCCAGCAGTGGGGCCTTGGATGAGCAGTTCTTC
TRBV11-3,TRBJ2-1,TRBD2,.,CASSVAGGSSEQFF,TGTGCCAGCAGTGTAGCGGGGGGTTCGAGCGAGCAGTTCTTC
TRBV5-1,TRBJ1-5,.,few,CASSLSGGNQPQHF,TGCGCCAGCAGCTTGTCAGGGGGCAATCAGCCCCAGCATTTT
TRBV5-1,TRBJ1-2,.,.,CASSLARTGPGGKYDGYTF,TGCGCCAGCAGCTTGGCCCGTACGGGCCCGGGGGGGAAATACGATGGCTACACCTTC
TRBV19,TRBJ1-2,.,.,CASSTSSGNYGYTF,TGTGCCAGTAGTACCTCCTCCGGGAACTATGGCTACACCTTC
TRBV7-9,TRBJ2-2,.,.,CASSTRGNTGELFF,TGTGCCAGCAGCACCAGGGGGAACACCGGGGAGCTGTTTTTT
TRBV10-2,TRBJ1-1,.,.,CASRVWGLNTEAFF,TGCGCCAGCAGGGTTTGGGGCCTGAACACTGAAGCTTTCTTT
TRBV5-1,TRBJ1-5,.,.,CASSFGPPGSGNQPQHF,TGCGCCAGCAGCTTTGGACCGCCTGGGTCAGGGAATCAGCCCCAGCATTTT
TRBV4-3,TRBJ1-2,.,once,CASSQAGSGYGYTF,TGCGCCAGCAGCCAAGCTGGGAGTGGCTATGGCTACACCTTC
TRBV3-1/TRBV3-2,TRBJ2-3,TRBD2,.,CASSPRLAGITDTQYF,TGTGCCAGCAGCCCCCGACTAGCGGGAATCACAGATACGCAGTATTTT
TRBV7-8,TRBJ1-3,.,.,CASSLGTSGNTIYF,TGTGCCAGCAGCTTAGGGACTTCTGGAAACACCATATATTTT
TRBV11-2,TRBJ2-7,.,few,CASSLVAGLGYEQYF,TGTGCCAGCAGCTTAGTAGCCGGGTTAGGCTACGAGCAGTACTTC
TRBV7-6,TRBJ2-3,TRBD2,.,CASSVGGRNTDTQYF,TGTGCCAGCAGCGTGGGGGGGAGGAACACAGATACGCAGTATTTT
TRBV6-5,TRBJ1-2,.,.,CASSRSANYGYTF,TGTGCCAGCAGCCGATCGGCTAACTATGGCTACACCTTC
TRBV5-6,TRBJ1-6,.,.,CASSLPGNNSPLHF,TGTGCCAGCAGCTTGCCAGGGAATAATTCACCCCTCCACTTT
TRBV7-2,TRBJ2-5,TRBD1,.,CASSRDSLQETQYF,TGTGCCAGCAGCCGGGACAGCCTCCAAGAGACCCAGTACTTC
TRBV7-9,TRBJ1-5,.,.,CASSAPGSGNQPQHF,TGTGCCAGCAGCGCCCCAGGGTCGGGCAATCAGCCCCAGCATTTT
TRBV6-5,TRBJ2-7,TRBD1,.,CASRGQGAREQYF,TGTGCCAGCAGAGGACAGGGGGCACGGGAGCAGTACTTC